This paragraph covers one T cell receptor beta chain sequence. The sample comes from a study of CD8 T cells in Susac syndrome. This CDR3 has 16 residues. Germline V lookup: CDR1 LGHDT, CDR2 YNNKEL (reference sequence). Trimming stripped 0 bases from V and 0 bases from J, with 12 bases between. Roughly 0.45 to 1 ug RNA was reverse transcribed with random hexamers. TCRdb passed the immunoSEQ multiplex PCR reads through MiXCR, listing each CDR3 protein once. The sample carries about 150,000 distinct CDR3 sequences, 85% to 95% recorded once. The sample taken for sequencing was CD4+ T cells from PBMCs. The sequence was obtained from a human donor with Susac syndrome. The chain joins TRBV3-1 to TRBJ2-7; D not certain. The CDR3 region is CASSQDLVRSSYEQYF. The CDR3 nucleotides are TGTGCCAGCAGCCAAGATCTGGTCCGGAGCTCCTACGAGCAGTACTTC.